One sample yielded the 3 T cell receptor beta chains listed below, sequenced in a study of cytotoxic CD8 clonotypes in ibrutinib-treated CLL (dated by TCRdb to the early 2020s). The time point label corresponds to: 12 to 13 months on ibrutinib. The library was made by the immunoSEQ multiplex PCR assay. Not all clones reach the TCRdb copy of this immuneACCESS table, which keeps in-frame sequences only. Checked studies attribute under half of the gap to unresolved V genes and leave the rest unexplained. The sample table shows over 200,000 clones, and 60% to 80% are seen once. The ten largest clonotypes hold about 6.2% of the sample. Sequences were derived from PBMCs, sampled after 12 months of ibrutinib treatment. These TCRs come from a human donor with chronic lymphocytic leukemia.

This chain uses TRBV4-2 with TRBJ2-2; unclear D gene. The CDR3 consists of 12 residues. The germline gives CDR1 LGHNA, CDR2 YNFKEQ. With 3 bases removed from V and 3 bases from J, the gap between germline ends came to 2 bases. The CDR3 reads CASSHHTGELFF. The CDR3 region has the DNA TGTGCCAGCAGCCACCACACCGGGGAGCTGTTTTTT.

The gene calls are TRBV5-8 and TRBJ1-5, with D unresolved. Germline V gene lookup returns CDR1 SGHTS and CDR2 YDEGEE. The CDR3 is 15 amino acids. V gave up 1 base and J gave up 1 base, with 9 bases separating them. CDR3 in DNA: TGTGCCAGCAGCTTGTATGGCCTCAGCAATCAGCCCCAGCATTTT. This gives the protein CASSLYGLSNQPQHF.

This chain uses TRBV5-6 with TRBJ2-7; D unresolved. Trimming cost V 6 bases and J 2 bases, with 15 bases left between them. Germline CDR1 is SGHDT and CDR2 is YYEEEE. The CDR3 contains 14 residues. CDR3: CASTLRFMTYEQYF. In DNA form, the CDR3 reads TGTGCCAGCACCCTAAGGTTCATGACCTACGAGCAGTACTTC.